This is a list of T cell receptor beta chains from one sample in a study of early T cells in non-severe SARS-CoV-2 infection. TCRdb called the 5' RACE reads again in MiXCR, with one record for every CDR3 protein. The repertoire consists of 80,000 to 100,000 distinct CDR3 sequences, with approximately 10% occurring once and the leading ten covering roughly 4.8%. The sequenced sample was whole blood, obtained at baseline. The receptor set was obtained from an adult who was a healthcare worker with PCR-confirmed SARS-CoV-2 infection or an uninfected control (not recorded which). Each CDR3 is given with its conserved first and last residue. D genes are given only for firm matches. Clone sizes are given selectively: once, few, many, or a class where the clone is expanded.

V,J,D,size,CDR3,DNA
TRBV7-9,TRBJ2-3,TRBD1,many,CASSPRDRATDTQYF,TGTGCCAGCAGCCCAAGGGACAGAGCTACAGATACGCAGTATTTT
TRBV3-1,TRBJ2-1,TRBD2,few,CASSSGTSGREQFF,TGTGCCAGCTCTTCCGGGACTAGCGGCAGGGAGCAGTTCTTC
TRBV20-1,TRBJ2-1,-,many,CSARDLASQGSSQFF,TGCAGTGCTAGAGATCTCGCTAGTCAGGGGTCCTCCCAGTTCTTC
TRBV11-2,TRBJ2-3,-,few,CASSSTAWDTQYF,TGTGCCAGCAGCTCGACTGCATGGGATACGCAGTATTTT
TRBV15,TRBJ2-1,-,-,CSTSRVGSSYNEQFF,TGTAGCACCAGCAGAGTGGGCAGCTCCTACAATGAGCAGTTCTTC
TRBV12-3/TRBV12-4,TRBJ1-6,-,once,CASRWDTNSPLHF,TGTGCCAGCAGATGGGACACCAATTCACCCCTCCACTTT
TRBV7-9,TRBJ2-3,TRBD2,-,CASSLSTSGGPLSTDTQYF,TGTGCCAGCAGCTTATCGACTAGCGGGGGCCCACTAAGCACAGATACGCAGTATTTT
TRBV5-1,TRBJ1-4,-,-,CASSLGQEGEKLFF,TGCGCCAGCAGCTTGGGACAAGAAGGGGAAAAACTGTTTTTT
TRBV29-1,TRBJ2-2,TRBD2,many,CSVEPLAGVPGELFF,TGCAGCGTTGAACCCCTAGCGGGAGTGCCCGGGGAGCTGTTTTTT
TRBV18,TRBJ2-1,-,-,CASSPPGGYNEQFF,TGTGCCAGCTCACCACCAGGGGGGTACAATGAGCAGTTCTTC
TRBV27,TRBJ2-7,TRBD1,-,CASSQQRGTEYYEQYF,TGTGCCAGCAGCCAACAAAGGGGGACAGAATACTACGAGCAGTACTTC
TRBV5-1,TRBJ2-5,-,few,CASSLTVEETQYF,TGCGCCAGCAGCCTAACCGTCGAAGAGACCCAGTACTTC
TRBV3-1,TRBJ1-1,-,many,CASSPLFLNTEAFF,TGTGCCAGCAGCCCCTTGTTCTTGAACACTGAAGCTTTCTTT
TRBV6-1,TRBJ2-5,-,many,CASNRKETQYF,TGTGCCAGCAATCGGAAAGAGACCCAGTACTTC
TRBV7-9,TRBJ2-2,TRBD2,many,CASSSSGTSGVAGELFF,TGTGCCAGCAGCTCTTCCGGGACTAGCGGAGTCGCCGGGGAGCTGTTTTTT
TRBV6-1,TRBJ1-1,-,-,CASSEQGMNTEAFF,TGTGCCAGCAGTGAACAGGGCATGAACACTGAAGCTTTCTTT
TRBV7-9,TRBJ2-7,TRBD2,few,CASSGRVLAGAYYEQYF,TGTGCCAGCAGCGGGCGTGTGCTAGCGGGAGCATACTACGAGCAGTACTTC
TRBV13,TRBJ2-5,TRBD2,few,CASSDAGTSVEETQYF,TGTGCCAGCAGCGACGCCGGGACTAGCGTCGAAGAGACCCAGTACTTC
TRBV29-1,TRBJ2-2,TRBD1,many,CSVAGTANTGELFF,TGCAGCGTCGCCGGGACAGCGAACACCGGGGAGCTGTTTTTT
TRBV7-9,TRBJ2-3,TRBD1,-,CASRPDRGPGDTQYF,TGTGCCAGCAGACCGGACAGGGGGCCGGGAGATACGCAGTATTTT
TRBV7-2,TRBJ2-1,TRBD2,-,CASSQLRTSGNEQFF,TGTGCCAGCAGCCAACTCCGGACTAGCGGCAATGAGCAGTTCTTC
TRBV29-1,TRBJ1-1,-,-,CSVEAGGWTEAFF,TGCAGCGTTGAAGCGGGAGGGTGGACTGAAGCTTTCTTT
TRBV20-1,TRBJ1-1,TRBD1,-,CSATTVQGATDTEAFF,TGCAGTGCTACCACCGTGCAGGGGGCGACGGACACTGAAGCTTTCTTT
TRBV28,TRBJ2-7,-,few,CASTVEASYEQYF,TGTGCCAGCACGGTTGAGGCTTCCTACGAGCAGTACTTC
TRBV7-8,TRBJ2-3,-,few,CASSSRRPRATQYF,TGTGCCAGCAGCTCCAGGAGGCCCAGGGCAACGCAGTATTTT
TRBV5-1,TRBJ2-7,-,few,CASSLGGMSEQYF,TGCGCCAGCAGCTTGGGTGGTATGTCAGAGCAGTACTTC
TRBV11-3,TRBJ2-1,-,many,CASSLGIEQFF,TGTGCCAGCAGCTTGGGGATCGAGCAGTTCTTC
TRBV5-1,TRBJ1-1,-,few,CASSLGESTEAFF,TGCGCCAGCAGCTTGGGGGAGTCCACTGAAGCTTTCTTT
TRBV2,TRBJ2-3,-,-,CASSENGLDTQYF,TGTGCCAGCAGTGAAAACGGACTGGATACGCAGTATTTT
TRBV5-1,TRBJ2-5,-,-,CASRVGQETQYF,TGCGCCAGCAGGGTTGGGCAAGAGACCCAGTACTTC
TRBV7-9,TRBJ2-3,TRBD2,-,CASRGGRLAGEGSWQYF,TGTGCCAGCAGGGGAGGGCGACTAGCGGGAGAAGGAAGCTGGCAGTATTTT